These 2 T cell receptor beta chains originate from one sample sequenced in a study of follicular helper T cells after annual influenza vaccination. The time point here: 2015-2016 season, pre-vaccination. Produced via immunoSEQ multiplex PCR; TCRdb's table is partial and in-frame only. The sample shows 9,300 or so clones, roughly 85% of them seen only once. Sample: CXCR5+ CD38- circulating T follicular helper cells from blood, taken on the day of influenza vaccination. Subset defined: circulating Tfh, non-naive CD4+CXCR5+PD-1+ (ICOS+CD38+ or ICOS-CD38-). The source is an adult who received the influenza vaccine.

The chain uses TRBV9 and TRBJ2-3; 9 bases match TRBD1. The CDR3 extends over 14 amino acids. Germline trimming cut 4 bases from V and 9 bases from J; bases unmatched to any gene: 9. Germline V CDR1 and CDR2: SGDLS, YYNGEE. The CDR3 here is CASSLPGQGGTQYF. DNA for the CDR3: TGTGCCAGCAGCTTACCGGGACAGGGTGGAACGCAGTATTTT.

This clone was found a few times. Other DNA sequences of this sample code for an identical CDR3. J is TRBJ1-5 and V is TRBV6-1; TRBD1 is a possible D gene (5 bases). Germline V gene sequence: CDR1 MNHNS, CDR2 SASEGT. The CDR3 loop spans 13 amino acids. Between the trimmed V and J ends, which lost 4 bases and 7 bases, there was a span of 11 bases. For the CDR3, the DNA is TGTGCCAGCAGTGCTCAGGGAGACCAGCCCCAGCATTTT. The encoded protein is CASSAQGDQPQHF.